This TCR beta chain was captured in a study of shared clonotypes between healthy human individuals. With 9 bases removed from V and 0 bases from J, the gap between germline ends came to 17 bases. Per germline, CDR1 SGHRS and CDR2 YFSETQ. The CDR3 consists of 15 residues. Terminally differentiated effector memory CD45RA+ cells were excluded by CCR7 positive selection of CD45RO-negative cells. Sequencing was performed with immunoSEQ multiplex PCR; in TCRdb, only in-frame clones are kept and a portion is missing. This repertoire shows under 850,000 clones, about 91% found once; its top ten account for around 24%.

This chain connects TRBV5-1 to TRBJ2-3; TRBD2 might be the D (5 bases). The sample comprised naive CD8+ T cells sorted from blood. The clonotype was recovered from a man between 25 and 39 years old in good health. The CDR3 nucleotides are TGCGCCAACTCCCTGACGGGATCTAGCACAGATACGCAGTATTTT. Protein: CANSLTGSSTDTQYF. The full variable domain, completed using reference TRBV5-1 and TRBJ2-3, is KAGVTQTPRYLIKTRGQQVTLSCSPISGHRSVSWYQQTPGQGLQFLFEYFSETQRNKGNFPGRFSGRQFSNSRSEMNVSTLELGDSALYLCANSLTGSSTDTQYFGPGTRLTVL.